Listed here is a single T cell receptor beta chain. This entry is derived from a study of T cell changes during pregnancy in multiple sclerosis. Germline V gene data show CDR1 as LNHDA and CDR2 as SQIVND (reference sequence). This CDR3 has 15 residues. The V end was cut by 5 bases, the J end by 2 bases, with 15 bases between. Only in-frame clones appear in the TCRdb table, and some are missing; sequencing was by immunoSEQ multiplex PCR. Of 30,000 to 40,000 clones listed, roughly nine tenths are singletons. The receptor comes from a female donor with multiple sclerosis, enrolled in a pregnancy study. Sample: CD8+ T cells from peripheral blood mononuclear cells, taken in the first trimester of pregnancy. This chain connects TRBV19 to TRBJ2-5; D perhaps matches TRBD2 (5 bases). The CDR3 region has the DNA TGTGCCAGTAGTGATAGCGCACGAATTCAAGAGACCCAGTACTTC. This encodes CASSDSARIQETQYF.